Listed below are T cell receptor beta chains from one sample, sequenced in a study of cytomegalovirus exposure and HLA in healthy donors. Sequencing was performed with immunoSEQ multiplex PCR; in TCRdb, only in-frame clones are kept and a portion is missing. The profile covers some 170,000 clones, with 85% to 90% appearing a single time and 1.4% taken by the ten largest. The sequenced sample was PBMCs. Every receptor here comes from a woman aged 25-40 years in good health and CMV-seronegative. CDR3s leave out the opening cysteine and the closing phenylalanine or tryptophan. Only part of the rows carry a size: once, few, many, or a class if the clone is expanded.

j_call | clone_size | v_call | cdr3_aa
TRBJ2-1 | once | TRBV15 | ATSRTGGAAREQF
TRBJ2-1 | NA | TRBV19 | ASRYGGGGHNEQF
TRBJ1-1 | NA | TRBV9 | ASSVGPVGRIVRAF
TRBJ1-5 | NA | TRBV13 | ASSLEEGVSGNQPQH
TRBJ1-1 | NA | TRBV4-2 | ASSQTGARTEAF
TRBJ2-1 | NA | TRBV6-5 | ASSPDWSSYNEQF
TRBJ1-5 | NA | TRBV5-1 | ASSLDGSNQPQH
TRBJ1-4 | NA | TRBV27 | ASSNSMAGEKLF
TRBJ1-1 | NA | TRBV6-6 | ASSLQGDTEAF
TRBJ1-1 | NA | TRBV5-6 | ASSLAGEAF
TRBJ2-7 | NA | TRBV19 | ASSIGRVSYDEQY
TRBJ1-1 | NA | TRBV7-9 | ASSLSDRGNTEAF
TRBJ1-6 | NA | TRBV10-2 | ASIKPGGGDSPLH
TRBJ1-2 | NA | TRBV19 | ASLRDRVDYGYT
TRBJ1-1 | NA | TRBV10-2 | ASSRGQELTEAF
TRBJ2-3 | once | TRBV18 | ASSPPVHSPSTDTQY
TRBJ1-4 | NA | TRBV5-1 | ASSLSTGVGEKLF
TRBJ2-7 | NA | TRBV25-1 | ASSLGGSGEQY
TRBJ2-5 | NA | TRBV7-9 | ASSLLLAGQETQY
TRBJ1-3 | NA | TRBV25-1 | ASSLLSGNTIY
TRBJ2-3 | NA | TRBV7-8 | ASSLALLEGTQY
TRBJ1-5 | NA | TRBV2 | ASSRTGGNQPQH